The rows below give T cell receptor beta chains drawn from one sample of a study of Ad26.COV2.S vaccination and SARS-CoV-2 variants. TCRdb's copy holds only in-frame clones and misses some; the assay was immunoSEQ multiplex PCR. The sample lists 300,000 to 400,000 clones; roughly 87% were seen once. The sequencing here drew on peripheral blood, taken in a trial of Ad26.COV2.S vaccine versus placebo. The receptors were sampled from a person aged 18-65 years who received the Ad26.COV2.S COVID-19 vaccine or a placebo. Each CDR3 is given with its conserved first and last residue. A D gene is named only where the DNA matches it firmly. Not all rows give a size; the values are once, few, many and, for expanded clones, a class.

>once|TRBV7-9|-|TRBJ1-2
CASSFGTEAATF
TGTGCCAGCAGCTTTGGAACTGAGGCCGCCACCTTC
>-|TRBV20-1|-|TRBJ2-1
CSARDGSEQFF
TGCAGTGCTAGAGATGGAAGTGAGCAGTTCTTC
>-|TRBV6-4|-|TRBJ2-3
CASSRTANTDTQYF
TGTGCCAGCAGTAGGACAGCCAACACAGATACGCAGTATTTT
>-|TRBV10-2|TRBD1|TRBJ1-5
CASSPRGTGSNQPQHF
TGCGCCAGCAGCCCAAGAGGGACAGGGAGCAATCAGCCCCAGCATTTT
>-|TRBV9|-|TRBJ1-5
CASSPSGGVASWPQHF
TGTGCCAGCAGCCCGAGTGGAGGGGTAGCTTCATGGCCCCAGCATTTT
>-|TRBV9|-|TRBJ2-3
CASSASVGGLTDTQYF
TGTGCCAGCAGCGCGTCTGTGGGGGGCCTCACAGATACGCAGTATTTT
>-|TRBV5-1|TRBD2|TRBJ2-1
CASSIGAGDYNEQFF
TGCGCCAGCAGTATAGGGGCGGGGGACTACAATGAGCAGTTCTTC
>-|TRBV5-1|-|TRBJ2-5
CASTPGGGQETQYF
TGCGCCAGCACCCCGGGGGGCGGTCAAGAGACCCAGTACTTC
>-|TRBV30|-|TRBJ2-7
CAVVNSYEQYF
TGTGCCGTGGTGAACTCCTACGAGCAGTACTTC
>-|TRBV7-9|TRBD1|TRBJ2-1
CASSLGTRGEQFF
TGTGCCAGCAGCTTAGGTACCAGGGGGGAGCAGTTCTTC
>-|TRBV6-5|-|TRBJ1-2
CASVNRADYGYTF
TGTGCCAGCGTAAACAGGGCGGACTATGGCTACACCTTC
>-|TRBV7-9|-|TRBJ2-7
CASSPAGETLEQYF
TGTGCCAGCAGCCCCGCAGGGGAAACGCTCGAGCAGTACTTC
>-|TRBV29-1|-|TRBJ1-2
CSVVGVRNYGYTF
TGCAGCGTTGTAGGGGTTCGTAACTATGGCTACACCTTC
>-|TRBV5-4|-|TRBJ1-2
CASSLREGGYTF
TGTGCCAGCAGCTTAAGGGAGGGAGGCTACACCTTC
>-|TRBV21-1|-|TRBJ1-5
CASSKAKRKSNQPQHF
TGTGCCAGCAGCAAAGCGAAACGGAAAAGCAATCAGCCCCAGCATTTT
>-|TRBV15|-|TRBJ1-2
CATSRDLTTVRAYGYTF
TGTGCCACCAGCAGAGATCTGACGACAGTTCGTGCCTATGGCTACACCTTC
>-|TRBV27|-|TRBJ2-6
CASSSTGGPPYVLTF
TGTGCCAGCAGCAGTACGGGCGGACCTCCCTACGTCCTGACTTTC
>-|TRBV6-2/TRBV6-3|-|TRBJ2-5
CASSYSLGLEETQYF
TGTGCCAGCAGTTACTCACTAGGGTTAGAAGAGACCCAGTACTTC
>-|TRBV6-4|TRBD1|TRBJ2-3
CASSDSQGAPPDAQYF
TGTGCCAGCAGTGACTCTCAGGGGGCGCCCCCAGATGCGCAGTATTTT
>-|TRBV19|TRBD1|TRBJ2-1
CASSMVGTGGLRQFF
TGTGCCAGTAGTATGGTAGGGACAGGGGGCTTGAGGCAGTTCTTC
>-|TRBV2|-|TRBJ1-2
CASSPYARTEDNNYGYTF
TGTGCCAGCAGCCCATATGCAAGGACTGAGGATAATAACTATGGCTACACCTTC
>-|TRBV19|TRBD2|TRBJ2-1
CASRSGGASYNEQFF
TGTGCCAGTAGGAGCGGGGGGGCATCCTACAATGAGCAGTTCTTC
>-|TRBV30|-|TRBJ1-5
CAWSNSNQPQHF
TGTGCCTGGAGTAATAGCAATCAGCCCCAGCATTTT
>-|TRBV30|-|TRBJ1-5
CAWSTRSQPQHF
TGTGCCTGGAGTACAAGAAGTCAGCCCCAGCATTTT
>-|TRBV7-3|-|TRBJ2-1
CASSPGDPRNEQFF
TGTGCCAGCAGCCCGGGGGATCCTAGGAATGAGCAGTTCTTC
>-|TRBV5-1|-|TRBJ2-7
CASSEGFVTYEQYF
TGCGCCAGCAGCGAGGGATTCGTAACCTACGAGCAGTACTTC
>-|TRBV7-9|-|TRBJ2-3
CASSRVTDTQYF
TGTGCCAGCAGCAGAGTCACAGATACGCAGTATTTT
>-|TRBV27|-|TRBJ2-7
CASSLPQYF
TGTGCCAGCAGTTTACCCCAGTACTTC
>-|TRBV24-1|-|TRBJ2-1
CATSSEGNNNEQFF
TGTGCCACCAGTTCGGAGGGTAATAACAATGAGCAGTTCTTC
>-|TRBV7-8|-|TRBJ1-1
CASSLAGLGSTNTEAFF
TGTGCCAGCAGCTTAGCGGGTTTGGGCAGCACAAACACTGAAGCTTTCTTT
>-|TRBV5-1|-|TRBJ2-5
CASSQPGGLGKETQYF
TGCGCCAGCAGCCAGCCCGGAGGTCTGGGGAAAGAGACCCAGTACTTC
>-|TRBV19|-|TRBJ1-6
CASSMGTSPGSPLHF
TGTGCCAGTAGTATGGGGACGTCTCCCGGCTCACCCCTCCACTTT
>-|TRBV27|TRBD1|TRBJ1-1
CASSRTGGLGAFF
TGTGCCAGCAGCCGAACAGGGGGCCTAGGAGCTTTCTTT
>-|TRBV4-3|-|TRBJ2-7
CASSQDPAGRLNEQYF
TGCGCCAGCAGCCAAGATCCGGCAGGGAGGCTCAACGAGCAGTACTTC
>-|TRBV2|TRBD1|TRBJ1-1
CASRMGAGGNTEAFF
TGTGCCAGCAGGATGGGGGCAGGGGGGAACACTGAAGCTTTCTTT
>-|TRBV6-5|-|TRBJ2-7
CASSPRLSSYEQYF
TGTGCCAGCAGCCCCAGGTTGAGCTCCTACGAGCAGTACTTC
>-|TRBV29-1|-|TRBJ2-3
CSVQGRYTDTQYF
TGCAGCGTGCAGGGGCGATACACAGATACGCAGTATTTT